Below are 32 T cell receptor beta chains sequenced from a single sample in a study of shared clonotypes between healthy human individuals. Repertoires were generated with immunoSEQ multiplex PCR, while TCRdb's copy carries only in-frame clones and drops some. Of roughly 2.4 million clones listed, around 95% are singletons. Input material: naive CD4+ T cells sorted from blood. Subset defined: CD45RA+ positively selected. The receptors were gathered from a man between 18 and 29 years old in good health.

In regard to this clone: In the same sample, other DNA sequences code for this CDR3. The rearrangement joins TRBV7-9 to TRBJ2-7, with D tentatively TRBD1 or TRBD2 (5 bases each). Germline V gene lookup returns CDR1 SEHNR and CDR2 FQNEAQ (reference sequence). This CDR3 spans 14 amino acids. V lost 0 bases to trimming and J lost 1 base, with 7 bases between them. CDR3 DNA: TGTGCCAGCAGCTTAGCGGGACGGTCCTACGAGCAGTACTTC. Residues: CASSLAGRSYEQYF. Full variable domain (remainder filled in from reference TRBV7-9 and TRBJ2-7): DTGVSQNPRHKITKRGQNVTFRCDPISEHNRLYWYRQTLGQGPEFLTYFQNEAQLEKSRLLSDRFSAERPKGSFSTLEIQRTEQGDSAMYLCASSLAGRSYEQYFGPGTRLTVT.

This chain uses TRBV27 with TRBJ2-3; possibly TRBD2 for D (6 bases). Germline CDR1 is MNHEY and CDR2 is SMNVEV (reference sequence). The CDR3 consists of 14 residues. V gave up 3 bases and J gave up 3 bases, with 10 bases separating them. The chain's CDR3 is CASSLRGVTDTQYF. As DNA, the CDR3 is TGTGCCAGCAGTTTGCGGGGAGTAACAGATACGCAGTATTTT.

Remarks on this clone: The same CDR3 can be traced to other DNA sequences in this sample. V usage is TRBV6-1 and J usage is TRBJ1-1; no firm D call. Looked up from germline, CDR1 is MNHNS and CDR2 is SASEGT. The CDR3 consists of 14 residues. Trimming cost V 2 bases and J 0 bases, with 7 bases left between them. CDR3 DNA: TGTGCCAGCAGTGAACAAGGTTTGAACACTGAAGCTTTCTTT. This sequence encodes CASSEQGLNTEAFF.

Worth noting for this clone: In the same sample, other DNA sequences code for this CDR3. The chain employs TRBV10-2 and TRBJ2-5, with D perhaps matching TRBD2 (5 bases). This CDR3 spans 13 amino acids. Between the trimmed V and J ends, which lost 3 bases and 2 bases, there was a span of 7 bases. In germline, CDR1 is WSHSY, CDR2 SAAADI. As DNA, the CDR3 is TGCGCCAGCAGTGAAACGGGGCAAGAGACCCAGTACTTC. It specifies CASSETGQETQYF.

This sequence joins TRBV5-8 and TRBJ1-5, with 10 bases fitting TRBD1. This CDR3 contains 14 residues. The germline V gene has CDR1 SGHTS and CDR2 YDEGEE. V shed 3 bases and J 7 bases; nucleotides not matched to a gene: 4. CDR3 in amino acids: CASSYDRGQQPQHF. The CDR3 DNA reads TGTGCCAGCAGCTACGACAGGGGGCAACAGCCCCAGCATTTT.

The chain recombines TRBV9 with TRBJ2-1, with 10 bases fitting TRBD2. The V gene's germline CDR1 is SGDLS and CDR2 YYNGEE. V shed 0 bases, J shed 0 bases, and the junction held 3 bases outside the gene matches. This CDR3 has 17 amino acids. This CDR3 is CASSVGRLAGSYNEQFF. The CDR3 bases are TGTGCCAGCAGCGTAGGGAGACTAGCGGGCTCCTACAATGAGCAGTTCTTC.

This chain uses TRBV13 with TRBJ1-5; D is unclear. Germline V lookup: CDR1 PRHDT, CDR2 FYEKMQ (reference sequence). This CDR3 region has 17 residues. Trimming took off 3 bases at V and 7 bases at J, with 22 bases between the two ends. CDR3 loop: CASSFAYSPRVQQPQHF. In DNA form, the CDR3 reads TGTGCCAGCAGCTTCGCCTACAGCCCACGGGTACAACAGCCCCAGCATTTT.

The V gene is TRBV6-5, the J gene TRBJ2-4; 7 nucleotides match TRBD2. There are 14 residues in the CDR3. The V segment lost 2 bases and the J segment 7 bases; nucleotides outside the gene matches: 5. Germline-derived CDR1 and CDR2 are MNHEY and SVGAGI. The CDR3 DNA is TGTGCCAGCAGTTACGATCAGGGAGGGAACATTCAGTACTTC. Its protein is CASSYDQGGNIQYF.

The chain links TRBV6-5 to TRBJ1-2; 8 bases map to TRBD1. The CDR3 is 16 amino acids. Germline values: CDR1 MNHEY, CDR2 SVGAGI. Trimming removed 1 base from V and 8 bases from J; junction bases left unmatched: 12. CDR3 DNA sequence: TGTGCCAGCAGTTACTTTTTAGACAGGGGAAAGCACGGCTACACCTTC. Its translation is CASSYFLDRGKHGYTF.

Remarks on this clone: The same CDR3 also results from other DNA sequences found in this sample. The genes are TRBV6-1 and TRBJ2-7, with no clear D. Germline V gene sequence: CDR1 MNHNS, CDR2 SASEGT. The CDR3 runs 15 residues. Between the trimmed V and J ends, which lost 1 base and 1 base, there was a span of 11 bases. The DNA of the CDR3 is TGTGCCAGCAGTGAAGGCCTGGCAGTTTCCTACGAGCAGTACTTC. Its translation: CASSEGLAVSYEQYF.

This sequence joins TRBV2 and TRBJ2-3, with a weak D call TRBD2 (5 bases). V shed 7 bases and J shed 2 bases, with 10 bases lying between them. The CDR3 has 13 amino acids. Germline loops: CDR1 SNHLY, CDR2 FYNNEI. DNA of the CDR3: TGTGCCAGCATACGGCGGGCCACAGATACGCAGTATTTT. Its protein is CASIRRATDTQYF.

This chain uses TRBV19 with TRBJ2-3; the D call may be TRBD1 or TRBD2 (5 bases each). The length of the CDR3 is 12 residues. Germline V gene sequence: CDR1 LNHDA, CDR2 SQIVND (reference sequence). Trimming shortened V by 5 bases and J by 15 bases, and 18 bases separated the two germline ends. This chain's CDR3 is CASSPPLSGPYF. DNA for the CDR3: TGTGCCAGTAGTCCACCCCTGTCGGGACCTTATTTT.

V and J are TRBV9 and TRBJ2-5; D may correspond to TRBD1 or TRBD2 (5 bases each). CDR1 is SGDLS, CDR2 YYNGEE, per germline. The CDR3 consists of 14 residues. Between the trimmed V and J ends, which lost 0 bases and 5 bases, there was a span of 11 bases. The CDR3 DNA follows: TGTGCCAGCAGCGTAGGCCCGGGACCTGAGACCCAGTACTTC. The encoded protein is CASSVGPGPETQYF.

The chain employs TRBV7-2 and TRBJ2-7; 8 nucleotides align to TRBD2. The V gene's germline CDR1 is SGHTA and CDR2 FQGNSA. This CDR3 has 15 residues. V was pared by 5 bases and J by 0 bases, with 6 bases of the junction left unmatched. This chain's CDR3 is CASSREGRSSYEQYF. The CDR3 region has the DNA TGTGCCAGCAGCCGGGAGGGGAGGAGCTCCTACGAGCAGTACTTC.

With regard to this clone: Additional DNA sequences in this sample encode the identical CDR3. The chain recombines TRBV19 with TRBJ1-1; D gene ambiguous. The CDR3 runs to 13 residues. Trimming stripped 6 bases from V and 1 base from J, with 9 bases between. Germline assignment: CDR1 LNHDA and CDR2 SQIVND (reference sequence). In nucleotides, the CDR3 is TGTGCCAGTAGCATTGAGGGGAACACTGAAGCTTTCTTT. Residues: CASSIEGNTEAFF. The entire variable domain, with the rest obtained from reference TRBV19 and TRBJ1-1, is as follows: DGGITQSPKYLFRKEGQNVTLSCEQNLNHDAMYWYRQDPGQGLRLIYYSQIVNDFQKGDIAEGYSVSREKKESFPLTVTSAQKNPTAFYLCASSIEGNTEAFFGQGTRLTVV.

Regarding this clone: The sample carries other DNA sequences with the same CDR3. This chain uses TRBV5-1 with TRBJ2-5, with D perhaps matching TRBD1 (7 bases). The CDR3 has 13 amino acids. With 4 bases removed from V and 4 bases from J, the gap between germline ends came to 11 bases. Per the germline V gene, CDR1 is SGHRS and CDR2 is YFSETQ. The CDR3 sequence: CASSPQGGETQYF. CDR3 in DNA: TGCGCCAGCAGCCCCCAGGGGGGAGAGACCCAGTACTTC.

The DNA for the CDR3 is TGTGCCAGCAGTCCTCTTACAGGGAACATGAACACTGAAGCTTTCTTT. Its protein product is CASSPLTGNMNTEAFF. This chain uses TRBV27 with TRBJ1-1; maybe TRBD1 (6 bases). The CDR3 runs 16 residues. The germline V gene encodes CDR1 MNHEY and CDR2 SMNVEV (reference sequence). Trimming shortened V by 5 bases and J by 0 bases, and 16 bases separated the two germline ends.

A single count supports this clone. The chain employs TRBV1 and TRBJ1-1. TRBV1 is described as a pseudogene. The CDR3 consists of 14 residues. This CDR3 is CTSSPIGGNTEAFF. The DNA for the CDR3 is TGCACCAGCAGCCCCATAGGCGGGAACACTGAAGCTTTCTTT.

Worth noting for this clone: The sample has other DNA sequences that encode this CDR3 too. The rearrangement uses TRBV9 and TRBJ2-3; D uncertain. V was clipped by 1 base and J by 0 bases, with 6 bases between them. This CDR3 is built from 14 residues. Germline CDR1 SGDLS, CDR2 YYNGEE. CDR3 residues: CASSVTVSTDTQYF. CDR3 sequence (DNA): TGTGCCAGCAGCGTAACAGTGAGCACAGATACGCAGTATTTT. The full variable domain, in which reference TRBV9 and TRBJ2-3 provide the parts outside the CDR3, is DSGVTQTPKHLITATGQRVTLRCSPRSGDLSVYWYQQSLDQGLQFLIQYYNGEERAKGNILERFSAQQFPDLHSELNLSSLELGDSALYFCASSVTVSTDTQYFGPGTRLTVL.

This chain joins TRBV5-6 and TRBJ2-1; the D is unclear. The CDR3 is 14 residues long. The V gene lost 3 bases and the J gene lost 5 bases, with 12 bases spanning the gap. Germline V CDR1 and CDR2: SGHDT, YYEEEE. CDR3 protein: CASSWGNSNNEQFF. The CDR3 DNA reads as TGTGCCAGCAGCTGGGGAAACAGTAACAATGAGCAGTTCTTC.

In this sample, this clone turned up once. CDR3 loop: CASSDLRETQYF. DNA for the CDR3: TGTGCCAGCAGTGACCTCCGTGAGACCCAGTACTTC. The chain couples TRBV2 to TRBJ2-5; D uncertain. There are 12 residues in the CDR3. The germline CDR1 and CDR2 sequences are SNHLY and FYNNEI. V lost 3 bases and J lost 5, with 7 bases in between.

The CDR3 DNA is TGTGCCAGCAGCGCCCGACAGGGTCTCTATAATTCACCCCTCCACTTT. This gives the protein CASSARQGLYNSPLHF. V and J are TRBV7-2 and TRBJ1-6; 7 bases are shared with TRBD1. The V gene's germline CDR1 is SGHTA and CDR2 FQGNSA. J was trimmed by 3 bases and V by 5 bases; bases with no gene match: 7. CDR3 length: 16 residues.

Comment on this clone: Other DNA sequences in the same sample also yield this CDR3. This chain links TRBV6-1 with TRBJ1-1; unclear D gene. The V and J ends lost 6 bases and 0 bases respectively, with 11 bases between them. This CDR3 has 14 amino acids. The germline gives CDR1 MNHNS, CDR2 SASEGT. This chain's CDR3 is CASRERAMNTEAFF. CDR3 DNA: TGTGCCAGCAGGGAAAGGGCCATGAACACTGAAGCTTTCTTT.

The V call is TRBV7-9, the J call TRBJ1-4, with D hard to call. Germline-derived CDR1 and CDR2 are SEHNR and FQNEAQ (reference sequence). V shed 5 bases and J shed 4 bases, with 5 bases lying between them. There are 12 residues in the CDR3. The CDR3 coding sequence is TGTGCCAGCAGCCGGGGTAATGAAAAACTGTTTTTT. Protein sequence: CASSRGNEKLFF.

The V call is TRBV6-5, the J call TRBJ1-5; D perhaps matches TRBD1 (6 bases). V was cut by 4 bases and J by 4 bases, with 14 bases left in between. The CDR3 is 15 amino acids. Germline-derived CDR1 and CDR2 are MNHEY and SVGAGI. This chain's CDR3 is CASSSLTGLNQPQHF. The CDR3 DNA is TGTGCCAGCAGTTCCCTGACAGGCCTAAATCAGCCCCAGCATTTT.

The chain has TRBV28 and TRBJ1-1, with 7 bases lining up with TRBD1. Germline assignment: CDR1 MDHEN and CDR2 SYDVKM. CDR3 length equals 14 residues. V lost 4 bases to trimming and J lost 3 bases; unmatched junction nucleotides: 5. CDR3 sequence: CASSSQGLDTEAFF. CDR3 nucleotide sequence: TGTGCCAGCAGTTCACAGGGGTTGGACACTGAAGCTTTCTTT.

This chain connects TRBV6-6 to TRBJ2-2, with TRBD2 matching 9 bases. V lost 4 bases, J lost 6 bases, and 9 bases stayed unmatched. The CDR3 extends over 16 amino acids. Germline-derived CDR1 and CDR2 are MNHNY and SVGAGI (reference sequence). The CDR3 DNA sequence: TGTGCCAGCAGTTCACTACCGGGACTAGCAGCCGGGGAGCTGTTTTTT. Protein sequence: CASSSLPGLAAGELFF.

V and J are TRBV10-3 and TRBJ2-1, with 9 bases aligning to TRBD2. The length of the CDR3 is 18 residues. The germline V gene has CDR1 ENHRY and CDR2 SYGVKD. After removal of 6 bases from V and 1 base from J, the junction contained 13 bases not matched to a gene. CDR3 in amino acids: CAISGGNAGGPSYNEQFF. The CDR3 DNA sequence: TGTGCCATCAGCGGGGGTAATGCGGGAGGGCCGTCCTACAATGAGCAGTTCTTC.

The genes are TRBV19 and TRBJ1-2; no firm D call. This CDR3 comprises 11 residues. Germline V gene lookup returns CDR1 LNHDA and CDR2 SQIVND (reference sequence). The V gene lost 4 bases and the J gene lost 2 bases, with 2 bases spanning the gap. DNA of the CDR3: TGTGCCAGTAGTAAGAACTATGGCTACACCTTC. Translated: CASSKNYGYTF.

This chain links TRBV6-5 with TRBJ1-2; unclear D gene. The CDR3 has 15 amino acids. In germline, CDR1 is MNHEY, CDR2 SVGAGI. Trimming stripped 7 bases from V and 0 bases from J, with 15 bases between. The CDR3 is CASTNGRKANYGYTF. Here the CDR3 DNA reads TGTGCCAGCACCAACGGACGGAAAGCTAACTATGGCTACACCTTC.

Comment on this clone: Other nucleotide sequences from this sample produce the same CDR3. CDR3 DNA sequence: TGTGCCAGCACCCCCGGGACCGCCTACGAGCAGTACTTC. Its translation: CASTPGTAYEQYF. V gene TRBV2 combines with J gene TRBJ2-7, with D perhaps being TRBD1 or TRBD2 (5 bases each). Trimming pared 7 bases from V and 2 bases from J, leaving 12 bases between. This CDR3 region has 13 residues. CDR1 SNHLY and CDR2 FYNNEI come from the germline V gene.

This chain joins TRBV30 and TRBJ2-2; D not certain. The CDR3 is 14 residues long. In germline, CDR1 is GTSNPN, CDR2 SVGIG (reference sequence). Trimming cost V 2 bases and J 1 base, with 8 bases left between them. Here the CDR3 DNA reads TGTGCCTGGAGTTGGGTGGAGAACACCGGGGAGCTGTTTTTT. It codes for CAWSWVENTGELFF. The full variable domain, its missing parts supplied by reference TRBV30 and TRBJ2-2, is SQTIHQWPATLVQPVGSPLSLECTVEGTSNPNLYWYRQAAGRGLQLLFYSVGIGQISSEVPQNLSASRPQDRQFILSSKKLLLSDSGFYLCAWSWVENTGELFFGEGSRLTVL.